Each of the 29 T cell receptor beta chains below was sequenced from the same sample in a study of T cells in Graves' hyperthyroidism and ophthalmopathy. The investigators amplified TCR beta CDR3 regions from RNA transcripts. HTBI primers drove first-round RT-PCR of the TCR CDR3. TCRdb re-called the multiplex PCR reads with MiXCR, one entry per CDR3 protein. The sample consists of under 550,000 distinct CDR3 sequences, roughly an eighth of them appearing once. The sequenced sample consisted of blood. The receptors stem from a woman aged 18-29 years with Graves' hyperthyroidism.

This clonotype has at least ten counts. The chain is built from TRBV5-1 and TRBJ2-1; 15 nucleotides line up with TRBD2. The V and J ends lost 4 bases and 6 bases, in that order; junction bases with no gene match: 5. The CDR3 totals 16 residues. The V gene's germline CDR1 is SGHRS and CDR2 YFSETQ. DNA of the CDR3: TGCGCCAGCAGCGGGGGGACTAGCGGGAGGAGCAATGAGCAGTTCTTC. This codes for CASSGGTSGRSNEQFF.

Of note for this clonotype: A much larger clone differs from this one at a single base, so this may be a read error. V usage is TRBV3-1 and J usage is TRBJ1-1, with TRBD1 as a possible D gene (6 bases). The germline V gene has CDR1 LGHDT and CDR2 YNNKEL (reference sequence). Trimming removed 4 bases at V and 3 bases at J, with 15 bases between. The CDR3 contains 15 residues. The DNA for the CDR3 is TGTGCCAGCAGCCCGACAGGAGGGGATCACACTGAAGCTTTCTTT. Translating it yields CASSPTGGDHTEAFF.

This chain links TRBV29-1 with TRBJ1-1; D remains ambiguous. CDR3 size: 12 residues. CDR1 and CDR2 (germline): SQVTM, ANQGSEA. Trimming shortened V by 4 bases and J by 2 bases, and 8 bases separated the two germline ends. The CDR3 protein is CSVGGFNTEAFF. CDR3 bases: TGCAGCGTTGGAGGCTTCAACACTGAAGCTTTCTTT.

The table lists this clonotype with many counts. The chain joins TRBV27 to TRBJ2-7; 10 nucleotides align to TRBD2. The CDR3 totals 14 residues. Germline assignment: CDR1 MNHEY and CDR2 SMNVEV (reference sequence). V gave up 4 bases and J gave up 5 bases; unmatched junction bases: 5. The CDR3 DNA reads TGTGCCAGCAGTTATACTAGCGGGACCGACGAGCAGTACTTC. This translates into CASSYTSGTDEQYF.

This clonotype was seen repeatedly, ten times or more. The chain links TRBV7-9 to TRBJ2-3; TRBD1 agrees at 9 bases. The germline gives CDR1 SEHNR, CDR2 FQNEAQ (reference sequence). CDR3 length: 15 residues. Germline trimming cut 6 bases from V and 1 base from J; bases unmatched to any gene: 5. The CDR3 reads CASRPGQGRTDTQYF. The CDR3 DNA is TGTGCCAGCAGGCCCGGACAGGGGCGCACAGATACGCAGTATTTT.

This clonotype was detected ten times or more. This chain links TRBV5-5 with TRBJ2-7; the D is unclear. With 1 base removed from V and 7 bases from J, the gap between germline ends came to 21 bases. Germline CDR1 is SGHKS and CDR2 is YYEKEE (reference sequence). This CDR3 spans 16 amino acids. CDR3 loop: CASSLPNWSQPTEQYF. DNA for the CDR3: TGTGCCAGCAGCTTGCCTAATTGGAGCCAACCCACGGAGCAGTACTTC.

Many counts were recorded for this clonotype. This chain links TRBV28 with TRBJ2-5; 11 positions agree with TRBD1. Germline CDR1 is MDHEN and CDR2 is SYDVKM. Germline trimming cut 3 bases from V and 5 bases from J; bases unmatched to any gene: 5. There are 15 residues in the CDR3. The CDR3 nucleotides are TGTGCCAGCAGTTTCGTTGGACAGGGGGCTGAGACCCAGTACTTC. This gives the protein CASSFVGQGAETQYF.

The sample holds many counts of this clonotype. This chain uses TRBV2 with TRBJ2-5; TRBD2 aligns across 11 bases. Germline V gene lookup returns CDR1 SNHLY and CDR2 FYNNEI. The CDR3 is 16 amino acids. V lost 7 bases to trimming and J lost 5 bases; unmatched junction nucleotides: 12. The CDR3 region is CASTLGTSGPGETQYF. As DNA, the CDR3 is TGTGCCAGCACCCTCGGGACTAGCGGCCCCGGGGAGACCCAGTACTTC.

This clonotype has only a few counts. The chain recombines TRBV12-3 or TRBV12-4 with TRBJ1-3; a possible D gene is TRBD1 (5 bases). Trimming left V 6 bases short and J 5 bases short, with 14 bases between. The CDR3 runs to 14 residues. The CDR3 coding sequence is TGTGCCAGCAGGACAGCGGGAGGCCGAAACACCATATATTTT. Amino acids: CASRTAGGRNTIYF.

There are a few counts of this clonotype. The V and J genes are TRBV20-1 and TRBJ2-4, with D perhaps matching TRBD1 or TRBD2 (5 bases each). V was trimmed by 2 bases and J by 3 bases, leaving 11 bases between them. The CDR3 sequence is 14 residues long. Germline V CDR1 and CDR2: DFQATT, SNEGSKA (reference sequence). The CDR3 is CSARNQGDKNIQYF. DNA for the CDR3: TGCAGTGCTAGAAACCAGGGAGACAAAAACATTCAGTACTTC.

This clonotype appeared many times. This chain uses TRBV6-1 with TRBJ1-2, with D possibly matching TRBD1 (5 bases). Trimming took 1 base from V and 4 from J, leaving 16 bases between them. The CDR3 runs to 16 residues. CDR1 and CDR2 (germline): MNHNS, SASEGT. In DNA form, the CDR3 reads TGTGCCAGCAGTGAAGGGAAGGGGTCCGGTGGCTATGGCTACACCTTC. This translates into CASSEGKGSGGYGYTF.

The V and J genes are TRBV9 and TRBJ1-2; no clear D gene. The V end was cut by 0 bases, the J end by 5 bases, with 17 bases between. Germline CDR1 and CDR2: SGDLS and YYNGEE. The CDR3 loop spans 16 amino acids. The CDR3 loop is CASSVDEGPSLYGYTF. The CDR3 nucleotides read TGTGCCAGCAGCGTAGATGAAGGACCAAGCCTATATGGCTACACCTTC. Full variable domain (outside the CDR3, taken from reference TRBV9 and TRBJ1-2): DSGVTQTPKHLITATGQRVTLRCSPRSGDLSVYWYQQSLDQGLQFLIQYYNGEERAKGNILERFSAQQFPDLHSELNLSSLELGDSALYFCASSVDEGPSLYGYTFGSGTRLTVV.

The chain has TRBV6-5 and TRBJ1-5; possible D gene TRBD1, 6 bases. Germline V gene sequence: CDR1 MNHEY, CDR2 SVGAGI. This CDR3 is 17 amino acids long. With 2 bases removed from V and 3 bases from J, the gap between germline ends came to 17 bases. The CDR3 nucleotides are TGTGCCAGCAGTTACCCAACCGACAGGATTACCAATCAGCCCCAGCATTTT. Amino acids: CASSYPTDRITNQPQHF.

This clonotype was detected only a few times. The chain employs TRBV7-6 and TRBJ1-2; 8 nucleotides agree with TRBD1. After removal of 4 bases from V and 0 bases from J, the junction contained 13 bases not matched to a gene. Germline CDR1 reads SGHVS; CDR2 reads FNYEAQ. This CDR3 spans 18 amino acids. CDR3 sequence (DNA): TGTGCCAGCAGCTCCGAGCCGGGACAGGAAGCGTCTAACTATGGCTACACCTTC. Amino acid sequence: CASSSEPGQEASNYGYTF.

This clonotype was detected a few times. A much larger clonotype is one base distant, so this may be a read error. The V call is TRBV28, the J call TRBJ1-4; 11 nucleotides align to TRBD1. The CDR3 contains 14 residues. The J segment lost 10 bases and the V segment lost 4 bases, leaving 5 bases of the junction unmatched. The germline CDR1 and CDR2 sequences are MDHEN and SYDVKM. CDR3 in amino acids: CASSYRTGGAKLFF. Here the CDR3 DNA reads TGTGCCAGCAGTTACAGGACAGGGGGCGCAAAACTGTTTTTT.

In this sample, this clonotype turned up a few times. The rearrangement uses TRBV5-1 and TRBJ1-2; a weak D match, TRBD1 (5 bases). CDR1 and CDR2 (germline): SGHRS, YFSETQ. The CDR3 covers 16 residues. V was clipped by 0 bases and J by 7 bases, with 19 bases between them. CDR3 bases: TGCGCCAGCAGCTTGGCGGCCAGGGTCGGGGCGACTGGCTACACCTTC. Protein sequence: CASSLAARVGATGYTF.

This clonotype appeared many times. J is TRBJ1-2 and V is TRBV5-1; weak D call: TRBD1 (5 bases). Trimming removed 4 bases at V and 3 bases at J, with 16 bases between. CDR1 is SGHRS and CDR2 is YFSETQ in the germline V gene. The CDR3 length is 15 residues. The CDR3 DNA follows: TGCGCCAGCAGCCCCTTCCCACAGGCGGACTATGGCTACACCTTC. It specifies CASSPFPQADYGYTF.

This clonotype was recorded many times. The J gene is TRBJ2-4, the V gene TRBV11-2; TRBD1 or TRBD2 may be the D gene (6 bases each). With 5 bases removed from V and 7 bases from J, the gap between germline ends came to 21 bases. The CDR3 is 16 residues long. The germline V gene encodes CDR1 SGHAT and CDR2 FQNNGV. CDR3 loop: CASSVRRGGLGNIQYF. In DNA, the CDR3 is TGTGCCAGCAGCGTACGGAGAGGGGGGCTTGGGAACATTCAGTACTTC.

This clonotype was counted many times. DNA for the CDR3: TGTGCCAGCAGTTTAGCGGGAGGCCTCACAGATACGCAGTATTTT. Translation: CASSLAGGLTDTQYF. V and J are TRBV12-3 or TRBV12-4 and TRBJ2-3; possibly TRBD2 for D (6 bases). Trimming took off 0 bases at V and 2 bases at J, with 9 bases between the two ends. This CDR3 spans 15 amino acids.

In this sample, this clonotype turned up many times. The chain links TRBV6-1 to TRBJ1-2, with 8 positions matching TRBD1. The CDR3 loop spans 15 amino acids. Germline CDR1 MNHNS, CDR2 SASEGT. V shed 6 bases, J shed 4 bases, and the junction held 10 bases outside the gene matches. CDR3 sequence reads: CASRSGGAVGYGYTF. In nucleotides, the CDR3 is TGTGCCAGCAGGTCAGGGGGCGCGGTTGGCTATGGCTACACCTTC.

There are many counts of this clonotype. CDR3 loop: CSARAASVNTEAFF. In nucleotides, the CDR3 is TGCAGTGCTAGAGCCGCCTCCGTGAACACTGAAGCTTTCTTT. This sequence joins TRBV20-1 and TRBJ1-1, with D unresolved. CDR1 is DFQATT and CDR2 is SNEGSKA in the germline V gene (reference sequence). V was cut by 1 base and J by 0 bases, with 9 bases left in between. The length of the CDR3 is 14 residues.

V is TRBV7-3 and J is TRBJ1-1; D not resolved. Trimming pared 5 bases from V and 5 bases from J, leaving 12 bases between. Germline V gene data show CDR1 as SGHTA and CDR2 as FQGTGA. CDR3 length: 13 amino acids. The CDR3 loop is CASSPGMQTEAFF. In DNA, the CDR3 is TGTGCCAGCAGCCCAGGAATGCAGACTGAAGCTTTCTTT.

This clonotype was observed many times. The chain carries TRBV28 and TRBJ1-2; 8 bases line up with TRBD1. The CDR3 spans 16 residues. J was trimmed by 2 bases and V by 7 bases; bases with no gene match: 12. Germline V gives CDR1 MDHEN, CDR2 SYDVKM. CDR3 sequence (DNA): TGTGCCAGCACCCCACCCATAAGGACAGGGAACTATGGCTACACCTTC. This encodes CASTPPIRTGNYGYTF.

This chain connects TRBV11-2 to TRBJ2-2; D possibly corresponds to TRBD2 (6 bases). The CDR3 is made up of 15 amino acids. V shed 1 base and J shed 8 bases, with 14 bases lying between them. Germline loops: CDR1 SGHAT, CDR2 FQNNGV. The CDR3, as DNA: TGTGCCAGCAGCTTAGCGGGGCGACTAGGTGGGGAGCTGTTTTTT. This translates into CASSLAGRLGGELFF.

In its sample, this clonotype was seen many times. In DNA form, the CDR3 reads TGCAGTGCTACTACCCTAACGGATTACGAGCAGTACTTC. It specifies CSATTLTDYEQYF. V usage is TRBV20-1 and J usage is TRBJ2-7, with unresolved D. The CDR3 contains 13 residues. V lost 4 bases, J lost 4 bases, and 14 bases lay in between. CDR1 and CDR2 (germline): DFQATT, SNEGSKA (reference sequence).

This clonotype showed up just a few times. The rearrangement uses TRBV19 and TRBJ2-4; TRBD1 aligns across 10 bases. Trimming removed 4 bases from V and 9 bases from J; junction bases left unmatched: 9. The CDR3 spans 15 residues. Per germline, CDR1 LNHDA and CDR2 SQIVND (reference sequence). CDR3 loop: CASSTASGQGSIQYF. CDR3 DNA sequence: TGTGCCAGTAGTACCGCCTCGGGACAGGGGTCCATTCAGTACTTC.

This clonotype was observed many times. The rearrangement joins TRBV27 to TRBJ1-1; 8 bases line up with TRBD1. Germline-derived CDR1 and CDR2 are MNHEY and SMNVEV (reference sequence). The CDR3 contains 17 residues. The V segment lost 5 bases and the J segment 0 bases; nucleotides outside the gene matches: 11. For the CDR3, the DNA is TGTGCCAGCAGTCTGACGGGACAGGCACTATTGAACACTGAAGCTTTCTTT. The encoded protein is CASSLTGQALLNTEAFF.

This clonotype was seen at least ten times. The chain combines TRBV7-3 with TRBJ2-3; 14 nucleotides agree with TRBD2. After removal of 5 bases from V and 6 bases from J, the junction contained 4 bases not matched to a gene. In germline, CDR1 is SGHTA, CDR2 FQGTGA. CDR3 size: 15 residues. CDR3 sequence reads: CASSQTSGRADTQYF. For the CDR3, the DNA is TGTGCCAGCAGCCAGACTAGCGGGAGGGCGGATACGCAGTATTTT.

There are many counts of this clonotype. V gene TRBV12-3 or TRBV12-4 combines with J gene TRBJ2-7, with 7 bases fitting TRBD2. The CDR3 is 13 amino acids. With 3 bases clipped from V and 2 bases from J, the junction kept 1 base outside the gene matches. The CDR3 here is CASSFRGAYEQYF. The CDR3 nucleotides are TGTGCCAGCAGTTTCCGGGGGGCCTACGAGCAGTACTTC.